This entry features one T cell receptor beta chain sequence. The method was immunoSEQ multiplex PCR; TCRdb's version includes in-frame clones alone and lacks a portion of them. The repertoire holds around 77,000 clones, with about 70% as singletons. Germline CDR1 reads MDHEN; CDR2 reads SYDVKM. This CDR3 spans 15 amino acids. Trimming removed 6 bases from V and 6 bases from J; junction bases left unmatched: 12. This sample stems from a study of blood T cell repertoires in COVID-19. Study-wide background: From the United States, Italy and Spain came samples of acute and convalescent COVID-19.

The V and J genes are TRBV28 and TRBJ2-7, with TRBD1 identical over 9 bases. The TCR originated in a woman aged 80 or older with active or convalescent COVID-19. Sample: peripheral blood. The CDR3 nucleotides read TGTGCCAGCAGACCAACCGGGACAGGGTATGGCGAGCAGTACTTC. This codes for CASRPTGTGYGEQYF.